The next 25 T cell receptor beta chains were all read from a single sample in a study of T cells expressing NK-cell markers. After re-calling the 5' RACE reads, TCRdb lists one entry per CDR3 protein, DNA absent. Its clone listing holds 550,000 to 600,000 distinct CDR3 sequences. Sequenced sample: blood T cells: a sorted CD56 or NKG2C T cell subset, CD4+ or CD8+ T cells, or bulk PBMC T cells (not recorded which). The receptors derive from a man aged 18 to 29 in good health.

V gene TRBV28 combines with J gene TRBJ2-5; absent DNA, TCRdb's TRBD2 call cannot be checked. The CDR3 covers 14 residues. From germline, CDR1 is MDHEN and CDR2 SYDVKM. CDR3: CASSRPGLQETQYF.

This chain links TRBV4-2 with TRBJ1-1; no DNA is available, so the TRBD1 call from TCRdb remains unchecked. There are 19 residues in the CDR3. The germline V gene encodes CDR1 LGHNA and CDR2 YNFKEQ. CDR3 loop: CASSQDADSVVLGFTEAFF.

J is TRBJ2-2 and V is TRBV24-1; the D call from TCRdb, TRBD1, cannot be confirmed without DNA. The CDR3 has 16 residues. Per germline, CDR1 KGHDR and CDR2 SFDVKD. The CDR3: CATSEFTRGGAGELFF.

The chain uses TRBV20-1 and TRBJ2-3; there is no DNA to check the TCRdb D call of TRBD2. The CDR3 length is 14 residues. CDR1 is DFQATT and CDR2 is SNEGSKA in the germline V gene (reference sequence). This CDR3 is CSAQTSGSVNTQYF.

This rearrangement joins TRBV7-3 to TRBJ2-5; TCRdb calls TRBD2, which cannot be checked without DNA. Germline lookup yields CDR1 SGHTA and CDR2 FQGTGA. This CDR3 has 13 residues. CDR3 protein: CASSLLPLETQYF.

The CDR3 sequence is CASSGTGLGQETQYF. The V and J genes are TRBV28 and TRBJ2-5; absent DNA, TCRdb's TRBD1 call cannot be checked. Germline V gives CDR1 MDHEN, CDR2 SYDVKM. CDR3 size: 15 residues.

V gene TRBV18 combines with J gene TRBJ2-2; as DNA is missing, the TRBD1 call by TCRdb cannot be tested. CDR1 and CDR2 from the germline V gene are KGHSH and LQKENI. The CDR3 loop spans 18 amino acids. CDR3: CASSPGTRGQGRPGELFF.

The chain combines TRBV27 with TRBJ2-4; the D call of TRBD1 rests on TCRdb alone, since no DNA is present to check it. The germline V gene has CDR1 MNHEY and CDR2 SMNVEV (reference sequence). The CDR3 extends over 14 amino acids. The CDR3 protein is CASSSRQGRDIQYF.

The chain links TRBV5-1 to TRBJ2-1; the D call from TCRdb, TRBD1, cannot be confirmed without DNA. Per germline, CDR1 SGHRS and CDR2 YFSETQ. The CDR3 consists of 15 residues. The CDR3 sequence is CASSSGLAPGDEQFF.

J is TRBJ2-1 and V is TRBV7-2. The length of the CDR3 is 13 residues. Germline lookup yields CDR1 SGHTA and CDR2 FQGNSA. The CDR3 here is CASSLTNKDEQFF. The full variable domain, in which reference TRBV7-2 and TRBJ2-1 provide the parts outside the CDR3, is GAGVSQSPSNKVTEKGKDVELRCDPISGHTALYWYRQSLGQGLEFLIYFQGNSAPDKSGLPSDRFSAERTGGSVSTLTIQRTQQEDSAVYLCASSLTNKDEQFFGPGTRLTVL.

This chain uses TRBV7-9 with TRBJ2-3; TCRdb calls TRBD1, which cannot be checked without DNA. Looked up from germline, CDR1 is SEHNR and CDR2 is FQNEAQ (reference sequence). This CDR3 is 15 amino acids long. The CDR3 is CASSPSGTTTDTQYF.

The chain uses TRBV13 and TRBJ2-1; TCRdb names TRBD2, which stays unverified in the absence of DNA. This CDR3 has 16 residues. CDR1 and CDR2 (germline): PRHDT, FYEKMQ (reference sequence). The CDR3 is CASRHPGTSLNNEQFF.

The CDR3 sequence: CASSLVSGQTSGNTIYF. The chain joins TRBV7-6 to TRBJ1-3. From germline, CDR1 is SGHVS and CDR2 FNYEAQ. The CDR3 totals 17 residues.

The rearrangement joins TRBV11-2 to TRBJ2-2; checking the TCRdb D call of TRBD1 is not possible without DNA. The CDR3 has 16 amino acids. The germline CDR1 and CDR2 sequences are SGHAT and FQNNGV. The CDR3 loop reads CASRFGRGTNTGELFF.

This chain connects TRBV7-9 to TRBJ2-2; TCRdb names TRBD1, which stays unverified in the absence of DNA. The CDR3 loop spans 17 amino acids. CDR1 and CDR2 (germline): SEHNR, FQNEAQ (reference sequence). The CDR3 sequence is CASRLKPGLTNTGELFF.

The chain combines TRBV27 with TRBJ2-3; the TCRdb D gene call, TRBD1, has no DNA to confirm it. The CDR3 is 15 residues long. The germline CDR1 and CDR2 sequences are MNHEY and SMNVEV (reference sequence). The CDR3: CASSLRTGVEDTQYF.

The genes are TRBV6-2 or TRBV6-3 and TRBJ2-1; without DNA, the TCRdb call of TRBD2 cannot be checked. CDR1 is MNHEY, CDR2 SVGEGT, per germline. The CDR3 spans 16 residues. CDR3: CASSLLAGVPRGEQFF.

CDR3 loop: CASSPLPGDQYF. This rearrangement joins TRBV12-3 or TRBV12-4 to TRBJ2-5; TCRdb reports TRBD2, a call that lacks DNA to check it against. The length of the CDR3 is 12 residues.

This rearrangement joins TRBV12-3 or TRBV12-4 to TRBJ1-2; TCRdb's D call, TRBD1, is unchecked because there is no DNA. This CDR3 region has 15 residues. CDR3 residues: CASSFSPTANYGYTF.

CDR3 sequence: CASSQDPGAETQYF. The rearrangement links TRBV4-3 to TRBJ2-5; TCRdb returns TRBD1, unconfirmable since there is no DNA. The CDR3 is 14 amino acids. CDR1 is LGHNA and CDR2 is YSLEER in the germline V gene.

The chain employs TRBV3-1 and TRBJ2-2. This CDR3 has 13 amino acids. Germline CDR1 reads LGHDT; CDR2 reads YNNKEL (reference sequence). The CDR3 here is CASSSQLTGELFF. Full variable domain (remainder filled in from reference TRBV3-1 and TRBJ2-2): DTAVSQTPKYLVTQMGNDKSIKCEQNLGHDTMYWYKQDSKKFLKIMFSYNNKELIINETVPNRFSPKSPDKAHLNLHINSLELGDSAVYFCASSSQLTGELFFGEGSRLTVL.

CDR3 sequence reads: CASSSSGASWELFF. The chain links TRBV27 to TRBJ2-2; TCRdb names TRBD2, which stays unverified in the absence of DNA. Germline CDR1 reads MNHEY; CDR2 reads SMNVEV (reference sequence). The CDR3 is 14 residues long.

The chain recombines TRBV7-8 with TRBJ2-1; TCRdb reports TRBD2, a call that lacks DNA to check it against. The CDR3 extends over 19 amino acids. Germline assignment: CDR1 SGHVS and CDR2 FQNEAQ. Here the CDR3 reads CASSLEGRLAGGSYNEQFF.

This chain connects TRBV20-1 to TRBJ2-3. This CDR3 spans 11 amino acids. Germline CDR1 is DFQATT and CDR2 is SNEGSKA (reference sequence). CDR3 sequence: CSATFTDTQYF.

The chain combines TRBV4-3 with TRBJ2-1; lacking DNA, the TRBD2 call made by TCRdb goes unchecked. This CDR3 has 16 amino acids. The germline V gene has CDR1 LGHNA and CDR2 YSLEER. CDR3 sequence reads: CASSLSPASGSVEQFF.